This TCR beta chain was found in a study of cytomegalovirus exposure and HLA in healthy donors. Germline V lookup: CDR1 SEHNR, CDR2 FQNEAQ (reference sequence). The germline V and J ends were trimmed by 1 base and 3 bases, with 10 bases remaining between them. This CDR3 is built from 15 residues. Primers: 60 Vbeta forward and 13 Jbeta reverse. Here immunoSEQ multiplex PCR was the method, and the copy in TCRdb shows in-frame clones only, minus some. The sample contains 110,000 or so clones, 65% to 75% of which appear only once. The study, taken as a whole, reports: The CMV antigen specificity of a few CMV-associated chains was confirmed through in vitro analysis.

To note about this clone: The antigen is unknown.

The material sequenced was PBMCs. The sequence derives from a woman in her thirties or forties in good health and CMV-seropositive. The V and J genes are TRBV7-9 and TRBJ2-1; no clear D. The CDR3: CASSLVSIGYNEQFF. CDR3 DNA sequence: TGTGCCAGCAGCTTAGTGAGTATTGGCTACAATGAGCAGTTCTTC.